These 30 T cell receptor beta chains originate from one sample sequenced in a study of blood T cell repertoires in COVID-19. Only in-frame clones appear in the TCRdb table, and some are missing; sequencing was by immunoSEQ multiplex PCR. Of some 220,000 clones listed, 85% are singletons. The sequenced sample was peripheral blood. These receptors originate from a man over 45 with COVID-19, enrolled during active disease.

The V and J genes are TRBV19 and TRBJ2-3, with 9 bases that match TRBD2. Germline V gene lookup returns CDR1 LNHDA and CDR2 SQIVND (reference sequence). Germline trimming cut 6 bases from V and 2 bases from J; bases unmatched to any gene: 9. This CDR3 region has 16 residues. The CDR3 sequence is CASRGAAGGPTDTQYF. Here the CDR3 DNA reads TGTGCCAGTAGAGGGGCTGCGGGGGGGCCCACAGATACGCAGTATTTT.

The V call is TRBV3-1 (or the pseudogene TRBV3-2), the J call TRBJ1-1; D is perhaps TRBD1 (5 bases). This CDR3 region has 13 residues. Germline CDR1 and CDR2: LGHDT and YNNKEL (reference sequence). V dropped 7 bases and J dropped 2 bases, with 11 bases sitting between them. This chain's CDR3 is CASTPRDNTEAFF. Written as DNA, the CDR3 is TGTGCCAGCACTCCCAGGGATAACACTGAAGCTTTCTTT.

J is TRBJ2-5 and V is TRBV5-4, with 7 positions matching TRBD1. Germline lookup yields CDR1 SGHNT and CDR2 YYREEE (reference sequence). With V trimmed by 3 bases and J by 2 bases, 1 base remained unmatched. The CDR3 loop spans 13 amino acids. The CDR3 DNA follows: TGTGCCAGCAGCTGGGACAGACAAGAGACCCAGTACTTC. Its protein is CASSWDRQETQYF.

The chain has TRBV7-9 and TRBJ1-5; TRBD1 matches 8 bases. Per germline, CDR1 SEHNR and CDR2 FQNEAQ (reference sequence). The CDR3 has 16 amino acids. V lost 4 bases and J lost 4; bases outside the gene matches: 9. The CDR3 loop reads CASSSWDTGGNQPQHF. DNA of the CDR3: TGTGCCAGCAGCTCGTGGGACACAGGGGGGAATCAGCCCCAGCATTTT.

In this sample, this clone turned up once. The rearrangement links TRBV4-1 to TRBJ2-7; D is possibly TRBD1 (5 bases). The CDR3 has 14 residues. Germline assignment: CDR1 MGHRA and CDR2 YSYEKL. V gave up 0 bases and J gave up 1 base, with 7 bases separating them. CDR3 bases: TGCGCCAGCAGCCAAGATCAGGGATCCTACGAGCAGTACTTC. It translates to CASSQDQGSYEQYF.

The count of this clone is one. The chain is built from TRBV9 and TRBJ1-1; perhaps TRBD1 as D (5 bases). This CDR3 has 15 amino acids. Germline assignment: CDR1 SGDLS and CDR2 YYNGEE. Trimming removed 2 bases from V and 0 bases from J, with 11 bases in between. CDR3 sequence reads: CASSVSAGLNTEAFF. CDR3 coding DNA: TGTGCCAGCAGCGTTTCTGCAGGGTTGAACACTGAAGCTTTCTTT.

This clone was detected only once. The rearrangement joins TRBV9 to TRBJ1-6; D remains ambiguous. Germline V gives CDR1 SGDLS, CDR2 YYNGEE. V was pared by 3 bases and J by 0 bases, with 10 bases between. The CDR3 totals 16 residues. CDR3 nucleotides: TGTGCCAGCAGCGCCAAGATCAGCTCCTATAATTCACCCCTCCACTTT. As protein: CASSAKISSYNSPLHF.

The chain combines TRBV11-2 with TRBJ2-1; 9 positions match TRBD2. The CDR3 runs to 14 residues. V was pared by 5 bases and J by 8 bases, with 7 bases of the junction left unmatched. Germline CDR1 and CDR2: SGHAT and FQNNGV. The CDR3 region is CASSIPGLADEQFF. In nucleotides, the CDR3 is TGTGCCAGCAGCATCCCGGGACTAGCAGATGAGCAGTTCTTC.

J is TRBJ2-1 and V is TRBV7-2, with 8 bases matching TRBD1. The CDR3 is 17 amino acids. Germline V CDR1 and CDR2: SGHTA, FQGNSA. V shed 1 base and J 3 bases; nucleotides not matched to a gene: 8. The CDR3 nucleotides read TGTGCCAGCAGCTTAGATATAGGGACAGGATACTACAATGAGCAGTTCTTC. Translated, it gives CASSLDIGTGYYNEQFF.

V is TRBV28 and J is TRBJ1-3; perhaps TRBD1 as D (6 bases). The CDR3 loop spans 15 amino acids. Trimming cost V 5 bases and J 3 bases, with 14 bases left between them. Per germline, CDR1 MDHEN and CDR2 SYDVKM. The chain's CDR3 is CASSRRQVYGNTIYF. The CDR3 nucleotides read TGTGCCAGCAGTCGACGACAGGTTTATGGAAACACCATATATTTT. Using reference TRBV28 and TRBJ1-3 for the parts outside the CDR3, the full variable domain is DVKVTQSSRYLVKRTGEKVFLECVQDMDHENMFWYRQDPGLGLRLIYFSYDVKMKEKGDIPEGYSVSREKKERFSLILESASTNQTSMYLCASSRRQVYGNTIYFGEGSWLTVV.

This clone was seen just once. The DNA of the CDR3 is TGCGCCAGCAGCTCCCGGGGGACAGGGTTATATGGCTACACCTTC. It yields the protein CASSSRGTGLYGYTF. The genes are TRBV5-1 and TRBJ1-2; 9 positions match TRBD1. The V gene end was trimmed by 3 bases and the J gene end by 5 bases; junction bases not matched to a gene: 8. Germline lookup yields CDR1 SGHRS and CDR2 YFSETQ. The CDR3 is made up of 15 amino acids.

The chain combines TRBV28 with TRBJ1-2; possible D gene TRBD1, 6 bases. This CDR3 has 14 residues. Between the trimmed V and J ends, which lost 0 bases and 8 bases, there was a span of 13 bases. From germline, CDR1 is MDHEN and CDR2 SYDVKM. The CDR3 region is CASSLWSGGRGYTF. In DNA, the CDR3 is TGTGCCAGCAGTTTATGGTCTGGGGGCCGCGGCTACACCTTC.

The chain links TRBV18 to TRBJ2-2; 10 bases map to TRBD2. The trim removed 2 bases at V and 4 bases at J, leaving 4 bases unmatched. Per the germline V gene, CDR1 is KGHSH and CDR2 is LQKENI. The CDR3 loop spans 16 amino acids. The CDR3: CASSPFSGGATGELFF. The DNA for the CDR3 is TGTGCCAGCTCACCATTCAGCGGGGGGGCCACCGGGGAGCTGTTTTTT.

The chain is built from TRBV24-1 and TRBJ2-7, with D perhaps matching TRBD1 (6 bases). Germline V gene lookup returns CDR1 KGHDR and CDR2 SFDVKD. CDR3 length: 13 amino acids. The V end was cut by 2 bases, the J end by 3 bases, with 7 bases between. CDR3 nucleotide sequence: TGTGCCACCAGTGATTGGGACAACTACGAGCAGTACTTC. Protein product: CATSDWDNYEQYF.

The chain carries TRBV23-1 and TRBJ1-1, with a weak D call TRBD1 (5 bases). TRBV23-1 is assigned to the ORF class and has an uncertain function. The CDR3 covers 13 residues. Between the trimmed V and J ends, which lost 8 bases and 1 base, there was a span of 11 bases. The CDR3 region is CASPDRPNTEAFF. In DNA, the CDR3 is TGCGCCAGCCCAGACAGACCGAACACTGAAGCTTTCTTT.

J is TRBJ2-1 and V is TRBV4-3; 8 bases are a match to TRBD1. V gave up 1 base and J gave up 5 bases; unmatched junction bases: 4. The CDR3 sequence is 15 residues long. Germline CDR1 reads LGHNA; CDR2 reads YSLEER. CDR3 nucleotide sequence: TGCGCCAGCAGCCAAGGACAGGGGATAAACAATGAGCAGTTCTTC. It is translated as CASSQGQGINNEQFF.

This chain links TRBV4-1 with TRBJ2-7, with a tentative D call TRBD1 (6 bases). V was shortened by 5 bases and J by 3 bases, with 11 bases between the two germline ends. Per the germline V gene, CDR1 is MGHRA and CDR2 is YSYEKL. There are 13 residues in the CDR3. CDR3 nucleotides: TGCGCCAGCAGCACGGGACATAACTACGAGCAGTACTTC. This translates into CASSTGHNYEQYF.

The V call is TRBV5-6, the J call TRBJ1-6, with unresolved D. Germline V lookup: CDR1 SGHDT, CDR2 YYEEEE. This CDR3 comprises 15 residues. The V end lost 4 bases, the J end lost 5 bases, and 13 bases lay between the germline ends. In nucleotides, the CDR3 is TGTGCCAGCAGCCCAAAAACAGAAAATAATTCACCCCTCCACTTT. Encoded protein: CASSPKTENNSPLHF. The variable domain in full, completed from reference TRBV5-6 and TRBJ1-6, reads DAGVTQSPTHLIKTRGQQVTLRCSPKSGHDTVSWYQQALGQGPQFIFQYYEEEERQRGNFPDRFSGHQFPNYSSELNVNALLLGDSALYLCASSPKTENNSPLHFGNGTRLTVT.

The CDR3 DNA sequence: TGCGCCAGCAGCTTGGGTCTAGCGGGGCCTCCCTCCTACAATGAGCAGTTCTTC. Its protein product is CASSLGLAGPPSYNEQFF. The chain employs TRBV5-1 and TRBJ2-1, with TRBD2 matching over 9 bases. V gave up 0 bases and J gave up 0 bases; unmatched junction bases: 7. CDR3 size: 18 residues. In germline, CDR1 is SGHRS, CDR2 YFSETQ.

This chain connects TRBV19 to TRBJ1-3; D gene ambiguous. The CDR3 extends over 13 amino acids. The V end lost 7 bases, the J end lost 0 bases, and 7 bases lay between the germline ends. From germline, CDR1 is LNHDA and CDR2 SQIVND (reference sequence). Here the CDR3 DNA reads TGTGCCAGTATGTCTAGCTCTGGAAACACCATATATTTT. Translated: CASMSSSGNTIYF. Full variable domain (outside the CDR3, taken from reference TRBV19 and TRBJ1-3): DGGITQSPKYLFRKEGQNVTLSCEQNLNHDAMYWYRQDPGQGLRLIYYSQIVNDFQKGDIAEGYSVSREKKESFPLTVTSAQKNPTAFYLCASMSSSGNTIYFGEGSWLTVV.

The CDR3 DNA follows: TGTGCCAGCAGCCACGTGCAGGGCGAGCAGTACTTC. It yields the protein CASSHVQGEQYF. The chain is built from TRBV4-2 and TRBJ2-7, with D perhaps TRBD1 (5 bases). V gave up 3 bases and J gave up 6 bases, with 9 bases separating them. Germline CDR1 LGHNA, CDR2 YNFKEQ. This CDR3 has 12 amino acids.

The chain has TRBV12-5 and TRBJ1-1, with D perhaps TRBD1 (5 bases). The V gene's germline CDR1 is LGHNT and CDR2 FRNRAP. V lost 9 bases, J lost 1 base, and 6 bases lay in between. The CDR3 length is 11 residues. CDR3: CARGQNTEAFF. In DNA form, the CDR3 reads TGTGCTAGGGGGCAGAACACTGAAGCTTTCTTT.

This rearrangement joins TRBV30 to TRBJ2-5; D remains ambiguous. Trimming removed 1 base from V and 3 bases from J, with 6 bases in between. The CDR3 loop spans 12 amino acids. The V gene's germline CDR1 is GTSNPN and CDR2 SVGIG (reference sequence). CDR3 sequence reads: CAWSALKETQYF. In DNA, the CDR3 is TGTGCCTGGAGTGCCCTAAAAGAGACCCAGTACTTC. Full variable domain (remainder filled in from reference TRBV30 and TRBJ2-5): SQTIHQWPATLVQPVGSPLSLECTVEGTSNPNLYWYRQAAGRGLQLLFYSVGIGQISSEVPQNLSASRPQDRQFILSSKKLLLSDSGFYLCAWSALKETQYFGPGTRLLVL.

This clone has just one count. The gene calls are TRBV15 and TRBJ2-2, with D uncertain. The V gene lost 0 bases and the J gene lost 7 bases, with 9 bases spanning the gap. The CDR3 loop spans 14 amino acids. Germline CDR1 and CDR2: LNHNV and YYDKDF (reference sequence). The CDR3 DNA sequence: TGTGCCACCAGCAGAGACCGTGTGTTCGGGGAGCTGTTTTTT. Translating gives CATSRDRVFGELFF.

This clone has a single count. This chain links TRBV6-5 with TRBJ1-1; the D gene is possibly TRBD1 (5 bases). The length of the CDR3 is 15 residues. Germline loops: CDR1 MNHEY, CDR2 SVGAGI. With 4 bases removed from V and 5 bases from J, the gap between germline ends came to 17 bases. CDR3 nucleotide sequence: TGTGCCAGCAGTTTCTCGACCAAAAGGGGTACTGAAGCTTTCTTT. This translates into CASSFSTKRGTEAFF.

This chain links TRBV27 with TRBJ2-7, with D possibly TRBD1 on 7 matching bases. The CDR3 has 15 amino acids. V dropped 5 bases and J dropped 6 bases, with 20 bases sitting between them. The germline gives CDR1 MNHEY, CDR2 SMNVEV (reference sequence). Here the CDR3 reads CASSTARGRPPEQYF. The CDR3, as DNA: TGTGCCAGCAGTACGGCCAGGGGGAGGCCCCCCGAGCAGTACTTC.

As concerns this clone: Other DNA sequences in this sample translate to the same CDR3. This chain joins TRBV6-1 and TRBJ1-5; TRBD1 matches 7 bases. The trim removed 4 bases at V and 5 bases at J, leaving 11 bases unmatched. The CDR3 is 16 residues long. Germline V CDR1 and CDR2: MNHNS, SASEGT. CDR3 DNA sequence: TGTGCCAGCAGTGGCCGGGACAGCCCTTCCGATCAGCCCCAGCATTTT. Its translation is CASSGRDSPSDQPQHF.

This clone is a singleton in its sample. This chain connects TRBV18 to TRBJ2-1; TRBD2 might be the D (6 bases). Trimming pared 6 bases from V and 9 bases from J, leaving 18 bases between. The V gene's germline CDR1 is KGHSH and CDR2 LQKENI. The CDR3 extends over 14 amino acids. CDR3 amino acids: CASSLTGTRGEQFF. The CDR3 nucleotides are TGTGCCAGCTCGCTGACCGGGACTCGGGGTGAGCAGTTCTTC.

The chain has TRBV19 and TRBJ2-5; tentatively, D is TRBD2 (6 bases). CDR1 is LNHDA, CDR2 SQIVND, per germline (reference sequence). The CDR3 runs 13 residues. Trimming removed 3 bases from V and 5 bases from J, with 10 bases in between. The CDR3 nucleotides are TGTGCCAGTAGTATGTTGCGGGGTGAGACCCAGTACTTC. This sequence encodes CASSMLRGETQYF.

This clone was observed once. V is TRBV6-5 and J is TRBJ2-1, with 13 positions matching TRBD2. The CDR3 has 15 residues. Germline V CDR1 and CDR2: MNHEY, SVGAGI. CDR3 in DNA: TGTGCTGGACTAGCGGGGGATAGCTCCTACAATGAGCAGTTCTTC. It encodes CAGLAGDSSYNEQFF.